The T cell receptor beta chain described here comes from a study of T-cell reconstitution after alpha-beta-depleted transplantation in children. Study-wide findings and caveats: Among T cells one year after transplant, newly produced cells accounted for most counts and diversity. Elevated TCRbeta diversity at day 60 was traced, in some patients, to surviving recipient T cells and thymic progenitors.

Unique molecular identifiers were incorporated when the TCRbeta library was constructed. TCRdb processed the PCR reads anew with MiXCR; each CDR3 protein has one entry. The profile shows approximately 800,000 distinct CDR3 sequences, 16% of them singletons. CDR3 length: 15 amino acids. Trimming cost V 8 bases and J 0 bases, with 14 bases left between them. Germline values: CDR1 KGHSH, CDR2 LQKENI. This clonotype was detected only a few times. Antigen specificity is unknown. The chain uses TRBV18 and TRBJ2-1, with D possibly TRBD2 on 6 matching bases. The TCR was taken from a male patient between 10 and 17 years old who had a stem cell transplant for acute lymphoblastic leukemia, so the T cells may come from the graft donor. This specimen was PBMCs, mostly from graft donor cells, taken 360 days after TCRalphabeta/CD19-depleted stem cell transplant. CDR3 DNA: TGTGCCAGCCAATTTATGGGGGGCTCCTACAATGAGCAGTTCTTC. It yields the protein CASQFMGGSYNEQFF.